The clone carrying this TCR beta chain came up a few times. This sample was included in a study of blood T cells in healthy people across ages. Study details: Template switching recovered approximately one barcoded beta molecule for every two T cells.

Using a J-beta primer mix together with a sample-barcoded 5' primer, a second PCR was run for about 7 to 12 cycles. In TCRdb, the 5' RACE reads were re-called with MiXCR into one record per CDR3 protein. The sample has some 800,000 distinct CDR3 sequences, under 55% seen once. The CDR3 sequence is 16 residues long. Looked up from germline, CDR1 is SGHTA and CDR2 is FQGNSA. V lost 0 bases and J lost 5, with 15 bases in between. The source of this sequence is a man between 60 and 70 years old in good health. Sequencing was carried out using blood. J is TRBJ2-3 and V is TRBV7-2; D perhaps matches TRBD2 (7 bases). CDR3 coding DNA: TGTGCCAGCAGCTTAGCGTGGGGGGGGGCCGAAGATACGCAGTATTTT. Translated, it gives CASSLAWGGAEDTQYF.